Listed here are 27 T cell receptor beta chains from one sample, sequenced in a study of T-cell reconstitution after alpha-beta-depleted transplantation in children. Preparing the TCRbeta library involved the use of unique molecular identifiers. One entry per CDR3 protein results from TCRdb running MiXCR on the PCR reads. The sample includes about 360,000 distinct CDR3 sequences, about 14% seen only once; the top ten take 3.5% to 4.5%. Sample: PBMCs, taken from the stem cell graft. These TCRs come from a human donor who donated a stem cell graft to a child with Fanconi anemia.

This rearrangement joins TRBV7-8 to TRBJ2-7, with D perhaps given as TRBD1 or TRBD2 (5 bases each). V gave up 6 bases and J gave up 0 bases, with 15 bases separating them. In germline, CDR1 is SGHVS, CDR2 FQNEAQ. The CDR3 totals 15 residues. The CDR3 nucleotides are TGTGCCAGCAGTCGAACCGGGACGGCCTCCTACGAGCAGTACTTC. Translation: CASSRTGTASYEQYF. Complete variable domain (other parts from reference TRBV7-8 and TRBJ2-7): GAGVSQSPRYKVAKRGQDVALRCDPISGHVSLFWYQQALGQGPEFLTYFQNEAQLDKSGLPSDRFFAERPEGSVSTLKIQRTQQEDSAVYLCASSRTGTASYEQYFGPGTRLTVT.

The V gene is TRBV7-6, the J gene TRBJ1-4; D uncertain. This CDR3 is 13 amino acids long. Per the germline V gene, CDR1 is SGHVS and CDR2 is FNYEAQ. Trimming stripped 5 bases from V and 6 bases from J, with 10 bases between. In nucleotides, the CDR3 is TGTGCCAGCAGCAAAGTTAGGGATGAAAAACTGTTTTTT. This encodes CASSKVRDEKLFF.

In this sample, this clonotype turned up a few times. This sequence joins TRBV4-3 and TRBJ2-3, with 9 bases identical to TRBD2. The V and J ends lost 0 bases and 7 bases, in that order; junction bases with no gene match: 5. CDR3 length: 15 residues. Germline CDR1 is LGHNA and CDR2 is YSLEER. The CDR3 DNA sequence: TGCGCCAGCAGCCAAGAGTGGACTAGCGAAAATACGCAGTATTTT. Its translation is CASSQEWTSENTQYF.

This clonotype was observed many times. The chain has TRBV27 and TRBJ1-1; 9 bases map to TRBD1. The CDR3 runs 15 residues. Looked up from germline, CDR1 is MNHEY and CDR2 is SMNVEV (reference sequence). V lost 2 bases, J lost 1 base, and 2 bases stayed unmatched. The CDR3 here is CASSLLGQGNTEAFF. CDR3 sequence (DNA): TGTGCCAGCAGTTTACTGGGACAGGGGAACACTGAAGCTTTCTTT.

The genes are TRBV20-1 and TRBJ1-5, with D possibly being TRBD1 (6 bases). V lost 7 bases and J lost 4, with 23 bases in between. The length of the CDR3 is 16 residues. From germline, CDR1 is DFQATT and CDR2 SNEGSKA (reference sequence). CDR3 DNA sequence: TGCAGTGTTCCTCTCCGGGGGGACACAAGTAATCAGCCCCAGCATTTT. This sequence encodes CSVPLRGDTSNQPQHF.

This clonotype has just a few counts. J is TRBJ1-2 and V is TRBV25-1, with a weak D call TRBD1 (5 bases). Per germline, CDR1 MGHDK and CDR2 SYGVNS. With 4 bases removed from V and 2 bases from J, the gap between germline ends came to 11 bases. The CDR3 extends over 14 amino acids. The CDR3 DNA sequence: TGTGCCAGCAGTGTGGGGGGGAACAACTATGGCTACACCTTC. This sequence encodes CASSVGGNNYGYTF.

This chain connects TRBV2 to TRBJ2-3; D may be TRBD1 (6 bases). V lost 3 bases to trimming and J lost 5 bases, with 9 bases between them. CDR3 size: 13 residues. The germline CDR1 and CDR2 sequences are SNHLY and FYNNEI. DNA of the CDR3: TGTGCCAGCAGTGAGGGGGCCGGAGATACGCAGTATTTT. This encodes CASSEGAGDTQYF.

This clonotype was detected only a few times. The chain links TRBV6-1 to TRBJ2-2, with D maybe TRBD1 (6 bases). V was shortened by 5 bases and J by 4 bases, with 14 bases between the two germline ends. Germline CDR1 MNHNS, CDR2 SASEGT. The CDR3 covers 15 residues. DNA for the CDR3: TGTGCCAGCAGTCCTTTTCAGGGGAGCACCGGGGAGCTGTTTTTT. Amino acid sequence: CASSPFQGSTGELFF.

The chain joins TRBV5-1 to TRBJ2-1; D is perhaps TRBD1 (5 bases). Trimming cost V 4 bases and J 6 bases, with 14 bases left between them. Germline CDR1 is SGHRS and CDR2 is YFSETQ. CDR3 length equals 14 residues. CDR3 sequence reads: CASSPDSTRNEQFF. The DNA for the CDR3 is TGCGCCAGCAGCCCCGACAGCACACGCAATGAGCAGTTCTTC.

The CDR3 reads CASSLGGGAGYGYTF. For the CDR3, the DNA is TGTGCCAGCAGTTTAGGAGGGGGCGCGGGCTATGGCTACACCTTC. The V call is TRBV27, the J call TRBJ1-2; TRBD1 aligns across 7 bases. The CDR3 totals 15 residues. The J segment lost 4 bases and the V segment lost 2 bases, leaving 7 bases of the junction unmatched. From germline, CDR1 is MNHEY and CDR2 SMNVEV (reference sequence).

This clonotype has a handful of counts. V and J are TRBV20-1 and TRBJ1-2; D gene unclear. Germline CDR1 and CDR2: DFQATT and SNEGSKA (reference sequence). This CDR3 comprises 11 residues. V lost 7 bases to trimming and J lost 2 bases, with 8 bases between them. The CDR3 nucleotides are TGCAGTGTAGGAGAGAACTATGGCTACACCTTC. It translates to CSVGENYGYTF.

Only a few counts were recorded for this clonotype. This chain uses TRBV20-1 with TRBJ1-1, with 9 bases lining up with TRBD1. V was pared by 5 bases and J by 2 bases, with 9 bases of the junction left unmatched. The CDR3 consists of 15 residues. Germline lookup yields CDR1 DFQATT and CDR2 SNEGSKA (reference sequence). Here the CDR3 reads CSARTGGATNTEAFF. CDR3 coding DNA: TGCAGTGCTCGTACAGGGGGCGCGACAAACACTGAAGCTTTCTTT.

The J gene is TRBJ1-2, the V gene TRBV4-2, with 9 bases matching TRBD1. The CDR3 extends over 14 amino acids. Germline V gene data show CDR1 as LGHNA and CDR2 as YNFKEQ. Unmatched junction bases numbered 5, after V lost 7 bases and J lost 2 bases. This CDR3 reads CASTGQGLNYGYTF. CDR3 nucleotides: TGTGCCAGCACCGGACAGGGGCTGAACTATGGCTACACCTTC.

The chain joins TRBV12-3 or TRBV12-4 to TRBJ1-1; no definite D call. CDR3 length: 14 amino acids. V was shortened by 7 bases and J by 5 bases, with 17 bases between the two germline ends. CDR3 sequence: CASTSLAGRTEAFF. The CDR3 DNA is TGTGCCAGCACCTCCCTGGCCGGGCGAACTGAAGCTTTCTTT.

This clonotype was observed a few times. J is TRBJ2-5 and V is TRBV7-2; TRBD2 agrees at 11 bases. The length of the CDR3 is 16 residues. The germline V gene encodes CDR1 SGHTA and CDR2 FQGNSA. Trimming at V came to 5 bases and at J to 2 bases, leaving 7 bases not matched to a gene. CDR3 coding DNA: TGTGCCAGCAGCCTACGACTAGCGGGGTCACAAGAGACCCAGTACTTC. Residues: CASSLRLAGSQETQYF.

This chain connects TRBV12-3 or TRBV12-4 to TRBJ2-7; D is unresolved. V shed 5 bases and J shed 2 bases, with 13 bases lying between them. The CDR3 runs 14 residues. Here the CDR3 reads CASSRGLTTYEQYF. The DNA for the CDR3 is TGTGCCAGCAGTAGAGGCTTAACCACCTACGAGCAGTACTTC.

The rearrangement joins TRBV9 to TRBJ2-2; D gene uncertain. Germline CDR1 and CDR2: SGDLS and YYNGEE. Trimming took off 2 bases at V and 2 bases at J, with 10 bases between the two ends. The CDR3 covers 15 residues. Written as DNA, the CDR3 is TGTGCCAGCAGCGTTCAAGGGATAAACACCGGGGAGCTGTTTTTT. Translated, it gives CASSVQGINTGELFF.

The chain is built from TRBV3-1 and TRBJ1-1, with 8 bases lining up with TRBD1. Germline-derived CDR1 and CDR2 are LGHDT and YNNKEL (reference sequence). V shed 2 bases, J shed 4 bases, and the junction held 3 bases outside the gene matches. The CDR3 length is 14 residues. The CDR3 DNA is TGTGCCAGCAGCCAATACGGACAGGGCACTGAAGCTTTCTTT. It translates to CASSQYGQGTEAFF.

This clonotype was seen more than once but under ten times. The V and J genes are TRBV28 and TRBJ2-2; no definite D call. The CDR3 is 13 amino acids. Germline V gives CDR1 MDHEN, CDR2 SYDVKM. The ends were cut back, 7 bases at V and 3 bases at J, with 9 bases in the middle. The CDR3 region has the DNA TGTGCCAGCACCTTAGGGTACACCGGGGAGCTGTTTTTT. Translating gives CASTLGYTGELFF.

The V call is TRBV20-1, the J call TRBJ1-2, with D maybe TRBD1 (5 bases). Trimming removed 1 base from V and 4 bases from J, with 22 bases in between. CDR3 length equals 17 residues. The germline gives CDR1 DFQATT, CDR2 SNEGSKA (reference sequence). CDR3 amino acids: CSARGGAPGVHAYGYTF. In nucleotides, the CDR3 is TGCAGTGCTAGAGGCGGGGCTCCTGGAGTTCATGCCTATGGCTACACCTTC.

The CDR3 here is CASSLGKQGHSYEQYV. As DNA, the CDR3 is TGTGCCAGCAGCTTAGGAAAACAGGGTCATTCTTACGAGCAGTACGTC. The genes are TRBV7-2 and TRBJ2-7; D perhaps matches TRBD1 (6 bases). V lost 1 base, J lost 4 bases, and 17 bases lay in between. Per the germline V gene, CDR1 is SGHTA and CDR2 is FQGNSA. There are 16 residues in the CDR3.

V gene TRBV21-1 combines with J gene TRBJ2-5; the table assigns TRBD2, which was not confirmed against the DNA. TRBV21-1 is a pseudogene locus. CDR3 size: 15 residues. CDR3 residues: CASSKPSAVRETQYF. CDR3 nucleotide sequence: TGTGCCAGCAGCAAGCCCTCAGCCGTCCGAGAGACCCAGTACTTC.

Ten or more counts support this clonotype. The V and J genes are TRBV28 and TRBJ1-2; 10 nucleotides agree with TRBD1. Germline V gene data show CDR1 as MDHEN and CDR2 as SYDVKM. V shed 6 bases, J shed 8 bases, and the junction held 12 bases outside the gene matches. There are 15 residues in the CDR3. The CDR3 nucleotides are TGTGCCAGCAGCTCTTATCCCGGGACAGGGGCCGGCTACACCTTC. It specifies CASSSYPGTGAGYTF.

The chain has TRBV5-1 and TRBJ1-1; D is unresolved. Trimming took 7 bases from V and 7 from J, leaving 17 bases between them. This CDR3 is built from 13 residues. Germline V lookup: CDR1 SGHRS, CDR2 YFSETQ. The CDR3 here is CASAVEPDGEAFF. For the CDR3, the DNA is TGCGCCAGCGCCGTTGAGCCGGACGGTGAAGCTTTCTTT.

This clonotype turned up a few times. The V call is TRBV20-1, the J call TRBJ2-5; 8 nucleotides align to TRBD2. Germline V lookup: CDR1 DFQATT, CDR2 SNEGSKA (reference sequence). V dropped 6 bases and J dropped 4; count of bases not matched to a gene: 4. This CDR3 contains 12 residues. CDR3 sequence: CSAPGGVETQYF. The CDR3 bases are TGCAGTGCCCCGGGGGGGGTAGAGACCCAGTACTTC.

This clonotype turned up a few times. This chain connects TRBV3-1 to TRBJ1-2; weak D call: TRBD1 (6 bases). The CDR3 is 13 amino acids. Germline V gene sequence: CDR1 LGHDT, CDR2 YNNKEL (reference sequence). V was shortened by 5 bases and J by 7 bases, with 14 bases between the two germline ends. CDR3 region: CASSSAVGGGYTF. The CDR3 region has the DNA TGTGCCAGCAGCTCCGCGGTAGGGGGTGGCTACACCTTC.

This clonotype was counted a few times. This rearrangement joins TRBV18 to TRBJ1-1; D not resolved. This CDR3 region has 14 residues. CDR1 KGHSH and CDR2 LQKENI come from the germline V gene. Trimming took off 5 bases at V and 2 bases at J, with 12 bases between the two ends. The DNA of the CDR3 is TGTGCCAGCTCATCGACGACAAGCAACACTGAAGCTTTCTTT. Translation: CASSSTTSNTEAFF.